These T cell receptor beta chains were read from a single sample in a study of T cells in Graves' hyperthyroidism and ophthalmopathy. TCRdb fed the multiplex PCR reads into MiXCR, producing one record per CDR3 protein. Among under 200,000 distinct CDR3 sequences, 8% to 9.5% were seen once, and the ten largest hold over 20%. The sequencing input was blood. The receptors derive from a woman aged 18-29 years with Graves' hyperthyroidism that later progressed to Graves' ophthalmopathy. Each CDR3 is given with its conserved first and last residue. A D gene is named only where the DNA matches it firmly. Size tells how often a clone was seen (once, few, many) or the class of an expanded clone, and some rows leave it out.

d_call	clone_size	v_call	j_call	cdr3_nt	cdr3_aa
TRBD2	many	TRBV12-3/TRBV12-4	TRBJ2-5	TGTGCCAGCAGTCCTACGGGGGGGGGAGCTCTGGAGACCCAGTACTTC	CASSPTGGGALETQYF
.	many	TRBV29-1	TRBJ1-1	TGCAGCGTTGAAGTCGGATCTCTGACTGAAGCTTTCTTT	CSVEVGSLTEAFF
.	.	TRBV20-1	TRBJ1-1	TGCAGTGCTAGTAAAGGGACTGAAGCTTTCTTT	CSASKGTEAFF
TRBD1	many	TRBV6-6	TRBJ1-2	TGTGCCAGCAGTTACTCGGACGGTGGGACAGGGGGCAATGGCTACACCTTC	CASSYSDGGTGGNGYTF
TRBD2	many	TRBV15	TRBJ2-1	TGTGCCACCAGCAGAGATCTGTCTAGCGGGGTGAATGAGCAGTTCTTC	CATSRDLSSGVNEQFF
.	many	TRBV20-1	TRBJ2-7	TGCAGTGCTAACAGGGATGGTTACGAGCAGTACTTC	CSANRDGYEQYF
.	few	TRBV24-1	TRBJ2-3	TGTGCCACCAGTGACCTCAAAGAACAGACGAATACGCAGTATTTT	CATSDLKEQTNTQYF
.	many	TRBV6-6	TRBJ2-7	TGTGCCAGCAGTTACGGAGGCTGGACAGAAGCCTCCTACGAGCAGTACTTC	CASSYGGWTEASYEQYF
.	many	TRBV30	TRBJ2-3	TGTGCCTGGAGTGTCGGGAGAACAGATACGCAGTATTTT	CAWSVGRTDTQYF
TRBD2	many	TRBV3-1	TRBJ2-2	TGTGCCAGCAGCCAAGGGACTAGGCAAAGATCGGGGGAGCTGTTTTTT	CASSQGTRQRSGELFF
.	many	TRBV20-1	TRBJ1-1	TGCAGTGCTAGGTTAGCAGCGTTCAACACTGAAGCTTTCTTT	CSARLAAFNTEAFF
.	many	TRBV20-1	TRBJ1-1	TGCAGGGTCAAGGAGGGGCAAACTGAAGCTTTCTTT	CRVKEGQTEAFF
.	.	TRBV29-1	TRBJ2-7	TGCAGCGTACAGGATGGGGCTTCCTACGAGCAGTACTTC	CSVQDGASYEQYF
TRBD1	many	TRBV28	TRBJ1-2	TGTGCCAGCAGTTTCGGGACAGGGGCTGGCTATGGCTACACCTTC	CASSFGTGAGYGYTF
.	many	TRBV6-5	TRBJ2-7	TGTGCCAGCAGGCGCCGGGACAGACTGCGGGAGGTCCTTTCCCACGAGCAGTACTTC	CASRRRDRLREVLSHEQYF
TRBD1	.	TRBV10-3	TRBJ2-3	TGTGCCATCAGTGAAGGGGACAGGGTAACAGATACGCAGTATTTT	CAISEGDRVTDTQYF
TRBD1	many	TRBV20-1	TRBJ1-2	TGCAGTGCTAGGCTAGACAGGGACTATGGCTACACCTTC	CSARLDRDYGYTF